This T cell receptor beta chain was documented in a study of cytomegalovirus exposure and HLA in healthy donors. Comments on this clone: Its specificity is not known.

The PCR had 60 Vbeta and 13 Jbeta primers. Profiled with immunoSEQ multiplex PCR; TCRdb holds only in-frame clones, not every one. The sample has 150,000 to 250,000 clones, about four fifths seen once. General observations from the study: Analyzed later, association rates of TCRs varied across HLA loci, with DRB1 most and HLA-C fewest. For TCR beta chains, V- and J-gene trimming was later linked to a missense DCLRE1C variant. Immune exposure data for these donors was limited to CMV serostatus. It emerged from a later analysis that several of the most significant clusters appeared to be linked to common viral pathogens.

This CDR3 is 18 amino acids long. Germline CDR1 KGHSH, CDR2 LQKENI. Unmatched junction bases numbered 11, after V lost 0 bases and J lost 5 bases. The TCR sequence derives from a girl under 18 in good health and CMV-seropositive. The sample comprised PBMCs. The chain combines TRBV18 with TRBJ1-3; 9 bases agree with TRBD1. CDR3 residues: CASSPPSGQGGRRNTIYF. DNA for the CDR3: TGTGCCAGCTCACCACCATCGGGACAGGGTGGGAGACGAAACACCATATATTTT. The full variable domain, its missing parts supplied by reference TRBV18 and TRBJ1-3, is NAGVMQNPRHLVRRRGQEARLRCSPMKGHSHVYWYRQLPEEGLKFMVYLQKENIIDESGMPKERFSAEFPKEGPSILRIQQVVRGDSAAYFCASSPPSGQGGRRNTIYFGEGSWLTVV.